The present T cell receptor beta chain was sequenced within a study of type 1 regulatory T cells. The CDR3 is 15 residues long. Losses at the gene ends were 0 bases for V and 6 bases for J; bases not matched to a gene: 8. The germline gives CDR1 SGHDN, CDR2 FVKESK. Regarding this clonotype: The antigen is undetermined.

Each CDR3 protein gets one entry after TCRdb re-called the reads with MiXCR. The sample consists of tens of thousands of distinct CDR3 sequences, roughly 20% of them appearing once. Broader study findings: Tr1 cells had a more restricted TCR repertoire than non-Tr1 cells.

The sequence was collected from a human donor in good health. This rearrangement joins TRBV14 to TRBJ2-7, with TRBD2 matching 7 bases. The specimen sequenced was cultured type 1 regulatory T (Tr1) cells, either the whole culture or a sorted fraction (not recorded which). The CDR3 nucleotides read TGTGCCAGCAGCCAAGATGGAGCGGGGTCCGCCGAGCAGTACTTC. Residues: CASSQDGAGSAEQYF.